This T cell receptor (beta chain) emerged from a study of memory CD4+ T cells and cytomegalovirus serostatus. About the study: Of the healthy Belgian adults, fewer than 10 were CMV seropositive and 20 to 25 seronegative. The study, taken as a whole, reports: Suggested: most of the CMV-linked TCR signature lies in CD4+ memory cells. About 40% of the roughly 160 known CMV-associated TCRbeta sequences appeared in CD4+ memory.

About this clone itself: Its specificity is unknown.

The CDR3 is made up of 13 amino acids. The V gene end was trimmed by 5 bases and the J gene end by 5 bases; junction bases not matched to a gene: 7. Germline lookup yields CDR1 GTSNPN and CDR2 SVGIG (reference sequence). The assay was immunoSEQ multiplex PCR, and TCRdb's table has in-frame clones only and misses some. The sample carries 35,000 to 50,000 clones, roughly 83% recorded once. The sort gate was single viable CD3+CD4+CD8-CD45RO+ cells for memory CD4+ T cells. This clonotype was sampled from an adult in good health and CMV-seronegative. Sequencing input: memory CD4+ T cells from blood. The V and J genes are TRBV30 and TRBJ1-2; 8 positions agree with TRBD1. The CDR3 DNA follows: TGTGCCTGGGGACAGGGATTAAAGTATGGCTACACCTTC. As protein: CAWGQGLKYGYTF.